Shown below are 11 T cell receptor beta chains from a single sample sequenced in a study of regulatory T cells in long-lasting Graves disease. Time point meaning: newly diagnosed GD, antithyroid drugs for less than 3 months. Following extraction of RNA from PBMCs, that RNA was used to make the TCR library. To make TCR beta libraries, researchers used iRepertoire HTBI primers and Arm-PCR of CDR3 regions. TCRdb re-derived calls from the multiplex PCR reads in MiXCR, one entry per CDR3 protein. The sample lists fewer than 500,000 distinct CDR3 sequences; roughly 16% were seen once. Another study also made use of these data, one on T cells in Graves' hyperthyroidism and ophthalmopathy.

This specimen was peripheral blood mononuclear cells (PBMCs), taken at new diagnosis, from a patient treated with antithyroid drugs. The receptor source for this set is a middle-aged man with Graves disease.

V is TRBV19 and J is TRBJ1-1; D remains unclear. The V gene's germline CDR1 is LNHDA and CDR2 SQIVND (reference sequence). V shed 4 bases and J shed 3 bases, with 9 bases lying between them. The CDR3 sequence is 13 residues long. The CDR3 region has the DNA TGTGCCAGTAGTACCTCGGGTTACACTGAAGCTTTCTTT. This sequence encodes CASSTSGYTEAFF. Filled out from reference TRBV19 and TRBJ1-1, the complete variable domain reads DGGITQSPKYLFRKEGQNVTLSCEQNLNHDAMYWYRQDPGQGLRLIYYSQIVNDFQKGDIAEGYSVSREKKESFPLTVTSAQKNPTAFYLCASSTSGYTEAFFGQGTRLTVV.

This chain joins TRBV2 and TRBJ2-1; 13 positions agree with TRBD2. CDR3 size: 15 residues. CDR1 is SNHLY and CDR2 is FYNNEI in the germline V gene. The V and J ends lost 6 bases and 7 bases, in that order; junction bases with no gene match: 6. The CDR3 coding sequence is TGTGCCAGCAGGACCGGGACTAGCGGGATAAATGAGCAGTTCTTC. This gives the protein CASRTGTSGINEQFF.

This clonotype showed up many times. The V call is TRBV7-2, the J call TRBJ2-7; 10 bases agree with TRBD2. This CDR3 is 14 amino acids long. The germline CDR1 and CDR2 sequences are SGHTA and FQGNSA. Losses at the gene ends were 5 bases for V and 12 bases for J; bases not matched to a gene: 13. The DNA of the CDR3 is TGTGCCAGCAGCCCGGGACTAGCGACCACCGTCGGGTACTTC. It encodes CASSPGLATTVGYF.

The V and J genes are TRBV25-1 and TRBJ2-6; weak D call: TRBD1 (5 bases). This CDR3 is 14 amino acids long. Trimming shortened V by 1 base and J by 10 bases, and 11 bases separated the two germline ends. CDR1 is MGHDK, CDR2 SYGVNS, per germline. CDR3 DNA sequence: TGTGCCAGCAGTGAATTTGGGGCCCTAAACGTCCTGACTTTC. Encoded protein: CASSEFGALNVLTF.

The V and J genes are TRBV24-1 and TRBJ2-6; 12 nucleotides agree with TRBD1. CDR1 is KGHDR, CDR2 SFDVKD, per germline. The CDR3 consists of 18 residues. J was trimmed by 0 bases and V by 5 bases; bases with no gene match: 4. The CDR3, as DNA: TGTGCCACCAGTGGGGGGGGACAGGGGGCCTCTGGGGCCAACGTCCTGACTTTC. Protein: CATSGGGQGASGANVLTF.

V usage is TRBV4-1 and J usage is TRBJ2-2, with 8 nucleotides matching TRBD1. With V trimmed by 2 bases and J by 2 bases, 7 bases remained unmatched. Germline lookup yields CDR1 MGHRA and CDR2 YSYEKL. The length of the CDR3 is 17 residues. CDR3 protein: CASSQSGQGPNTGELFF. The CDR3, as DNA: TGCGCCAGCAGCCAATCCGGACAGGGACCCAACACCGGGGAGCTGTTTTTT.

This clonotype was picked up many times. The CDR3 DNA reads as TGTGCCAGCAGTTACTCGGACAGCAACTATGGCTACACCTTC. Translation: CASSYSDSNYGYTF. The V gene is TRBV6-5, the J gene TRBJ1-2; possibly TRBD1 for D (6 bases). From germline, CDR1 is MNHEY and CDR2 SVGAGI. V gave up 0 bases and J gave up 2 bases, with 7 bases separating them. This CDR3 is 14 amino acids long.

This clonotype has just a few counts. The V and J genes are TRBV29-1 and TRBJ1-2, with 8 bases fitting TRBD1. The CDR3 sequence is 14 residues long. Germline V gene lookup returns CDR1 SQVTM and CDR2 ANQGSEA. The V segment lost 4 bases and the J segment 3 bases; nucleotides outside the gene matches: 7. CDR3 DNA: TGCAGCGTTGTTTCGGACAGGGTGGACTATGGCTACACCTTC. It is translated as CSVVSDRVDYGYTF.

The chain links TRBV24-1 to TRBJ2-3; D not resolved. Trimming removed 0 bases at V and 1 base at J, with 7 bases between. CDR1 and CDR2 from the germline V gene are KGHDR and SFDVKD. The CDR3 sequence is 15 residues long. The CDR3 sequence is CATSDLNTRTDTQYF. For the CDR3, the DNA is TGTGCCACCAGTGATTTGAATACCCGCACAGATACGCAGTATTTT.

Ten or more counts support this clonotype. The chain is built from TRBV7-2 and TRBJ2-1; the match to TRBD2 covers 8 bases. The germline V gene encodes CDR1 SGHTA and CDR2 FQGNSA. This CDR3 comprises 15 residues. Trimming cost V 3 bases and J 8 bases; bases outside gene matches: 9. In DNA, the CDR3 is TGTGCCAGCAGCTTCGGGAGGGCCGGGAACTATGAGCAGTTCTTC. Its protein is CASSFGRAGNYEQFF. The whole variable domain, remainder taken from reference TRBV7-2 and TRBJ2-1, is GAGVSQSPSNKVTEKGKDVELRCDPISGHTALYWYRQSLGQGLEFLIYFQGNSAPDKSGLPSDRFSAERTGGSVSTLTIQRTQQEDSAVYLCASSFGRAGNYEQFFGPGTRLTVL.

V and J are TRBV9 and TRBJ2-7, with 11 positions matching TRBD1. CDR1 is SGDLS, CDR2 YYNGEE, per germline. The CDR3 contains 15 residues. With 3 bases clipped from V and 6 bases from J, the junction kept 8 bases outside the gene matches. The CDR3, as DNA: TGTGCCAGCAGCGCCTTCGGACAGGGGGCAGGCGAGCAGTACTTC. Translation: CASSAFGQGAGEQYF.